This T cell receptor (beta chain) was identified during a study of shared clonotypes between healthy human individuals. Points on this clone: Antigen: not known.

Trimming stripped 4 bases from V and 10 bases from J, with 14 bases between. This CDR3 is 14 amino acids long. Germline lookup yields CDR1 SGHDN and CDR2 FVKESK. In the authors' methods: Junction-only immunoSEQ data arrived without quality scores, meaning filtering differed. Assay: immunoSEQ multiplex PCR; the TCRdb copy retains only in-frame clones and omits some. The V and J calls and clone size were taken over from that table, and D and trimming were inferred from the DNA. The data hold some 680,000 clones, with 73% observed a single time. Overall study findings and caveats: Limited genetic and exposure-history diversity came from having few donors. Sharing across a few donors was seen in roughly 5% of naive CD4 clonotypes.

The gene calls are TRBV14 and TRBJ1-6; TRBD1 is a possible D gene (5 bases). The receptor's source is a woman aged 30 to 39 in good health. The sequenced sample was memory CD4+ T cells sorted from blood. Subset denoted: CD45RA-negative fraction. The CDR3 loop reads CASSRGGNFSPLHF. CDR3 DNA: TGTGCCAGCAGCCGGGGGGGAAATTTCTCACCCCTCCACTTT.